Listed here are 22 T cell receptor beta chains from one sample, sequenced in a study of cytomegalovirus exposure and HLA in healthy donors. PCR amplification relied on 60 Vbeta primers (plus 13 Jbeta primers). Profiling relied on immunoSEQ multiplex PCR, and the TCRdb table lists in-frame clones only, not all of them. The data hold roughly 170,000 clones, with approximately 80% observed a single time. The specimen sequenced was PBMCs. These receptors originate from a man aged 18 to 30 in good health and CMV-seronegative.

V is TRBV2 and J is TRBJ2-3; 10 nucleotides agree with TRBD2. The length of the CDR3 is 17 residues. Germline lookup yields CDR1 SNHLY and CDR2 FYNNEI. V dropped 4 bases and J dropped 2; count of bases not matched to a gene: 9. CDR3 nucleotide sequence: TGTGCCAGCAGTGGGGAGGTAGCGGGGGGATACACAGATACGCAGTATTTT. This codes for CASSGEVAGGYTDTQYF.

The J gene is TRBJ2-7, the V gene TRBV4-1; D not certain. Trimming removed 1 base from V and 5 bases from J, with 6 bases in between. This CDR3 has 12 amino acids. CDR1 is MGHRA, CDR2 YSYEKL, per germline. CDR3 sequence: CASSQVSDEQYF. The CDR3 DNA follows: TGCGCCAGCAGCCAAGTCAGTGACGAGCAGTACTTC.

The CDR3 is CASSRLGTDYEQYF. The CDR3 DNA is TGTGCCAGCAGCAGACTTGGGACAGACTACGAGCAGTACTTC. V and J are TRBV5-6 and TRBJ2-7; 7 positions agree with TRBD1. CDR3 size: 14 residues. V shed 4 bases, J shed 3 bases, and the junction held 7 bases outside the gene matches. CDR1 and CDR2 from the germline V gene are SGHDT and YYEEEE.

The chain is built from TRBV5-5 and TRBJ2-3; tentative D call: TRBD2 (6 bases). Germline V CDR1 and CDR2: SGHKS, YYEKEE (reference sequence). CDR3 length equals 15 residues. The germline V and J ends were trimmed by 2 bases and 1 base, with 11 bases remaining between them. The CDR3 reads CASSLSPSGTDTQYF. In DNA, the CDR3 is TGTGCCAGCAGCTTATCTCCTAGCGGCACAGATACGCAGTATTTT.

The genes are TRBV5-1 and TRBJ2-1, with 10 positions matching TRBD2. V lost 1 base to trimming and J lost 10 bases; unmatched junction nucleotides: 2. Per germline, CDR1 SGHRS and CDR2 YFSETQ. The CDR3 covers 13 residues. The CDR3: CASSLLAGVEQFF. CDR3 DNA: TGCGCCAGCAGCTTGCTAGCGGGGGTAGAGCAGTTCTTC.

The chain joins TRBV11-2 to TRBJ2-5, with TRBD1 matching over 7 bases. The J call is doubtful: the DNA matches TRBJ2-7 better. The CDR3 totals 13 residues. CDR1 SGHAT and CDR2 FQNNGV come from the germline V gene. The DNA for the CDR3 is TGTGCCAGCAGCATTGACAGGGCCCACGAGCAGTACTTC. Its translation is CASSIDRAHEQYF.

V is TRBV6-1 and J is TRBJ2-1, with 8 bases identical to TRBD2. The CDR3 totals 12 residues. The trim removed 7 bases at V and 15 bases at J, leaving 11 bases unmatched. The germline CDR1 and CDR2 sequences are MNHNS and SASEGT. The DNA for the CDR3 is TGTGCCAGCATCGGGAGGGCGGCGGGGGGGTTCTTC. It codes for CASIGRAAGGFF.

The chain is built from TRBV2 and TRBJ2-1, with 7 bases that match TRBD2. The CDR3 is made up of 13 amino acids. In germline, CDR1 is SNHLY, CDR2 FYNNEI. V lost 11 bases to trimming and J lost 3 bases; unmatched junction nucleotides: 7. This CDR3 reads CAGTGTNYNEQFF. In nucleotides, the CDR3 is TGTGCCGGCACCGGGACTAACTACAATGAGCAGTTCTTC.

The chain carries TRBV7-9 and TRBJ1-3; TRBD1 aligns across 7 bases. Germline trimming cut 5 bases from V and 0 bases from J; bases unmatched to any gene: 4. This CDR3 is built from 15 residues. Looked up from germline, CDR1 is SEHNR and CDR2 is FQNEAQ (reference sequence). CDR3 sequence reads: CASSPDRVSGNTIYF. The CDR3 coding sequence is TGTGCCAGCAGCCCTGACAGGGTCTCTGGAAACACCATATATTTT.

This chain connects TRBV7-8 to TRBJ2-1; 7 positions agree with TRBD2. The CDR3 has 13 amino acids. J was trimmed by 9 bases and V by 6 bases; bases with no gene match: 8. CDR1 is SGHVS and CDR2 is FQNEAQ in the germline V gene. The CDR3 DNA reads as TGTGCCAGCAGTTCAGTGCGGGAGACTGAGCAGTTCTTC. Protein: CASSSVRETEQFF.

The genes are TRBV18 and TRBJ1-4; 7 bases are a match to TRBD1. The V segment lost 3 bases and the J segment 6 bases; nucleotides outside the gene matches: 7. Germline values: CDR1 KGHSH, CDR2 LQKENI. This CDR3 region has 15 residues. This CDR3 reads CASSPDRDRYEKLFF. The CDR3 DNA follows: TGTGCCAGCTCACCCGACCGGGACAGATATGAAAAACTGTTTTTT.

V is TRBV5-1 and J is TRBJ2-1, with TRBD1 matching 7 bases. V trimming: 7 bases; J trimming: 6 bases; junction bases outside the gene matches: 7. Per germline, CDR1 SGHRS and CDR2 YFSETQ. The CDR3 spans 13 residues. The DNA for the CDR3 is TGCGCCAGCGGCTGGGACAGTCGCAATGAGCAGTTCTTC. It encodes CASGWDSRNEQFF.

The CDR3 here is CASSSRDSTYEQYF. As DNA, the CDR3 is TGTGCCAGCAGCTCCCGGGACAGTACCTACGAGCAGTACTTC. V usage is TRBV7-9 and J usage is TRBJ2-7; TRBD1 agrees at 7 bases. The CDR3 totals 14 residues. V lost 4 bases, J lost 2 bases, and 5 bases stayed unmatched. The germline V gene encodes CDR1 SEHNR and CDR2 FQNEAQ (reference sequence).

The chain couples TRBV11-1 to TRBJ2-7; 11 bases agree with TRBD1. Per the germline V gene, CDR1 is SGHAT and CDR2 is FQDESV (reference sequence). CDR3 length equals 15 residues. V shed 3 bases and J 6 bases; nucleotides not matched to a gene: 7. CDR3 loop: CASSLGTGGFGEQYF. In DNA, the CDR3 is TGTGCCAGCAGCTTGGGGACAGGGGGTTTTGGCGAGCAGTACTTC.

The sample holds one count of this clone. The rearrangement uses TRBV12-5 and TRBJ1-5; D possibly corresponds to TRBD1 (6 bases). Trimming took off 3 bases at V and 4 bases at J, with 10 bases between the two ends. Germline lookup yields CDR1 LGHNT and CDR2 FRNRAP. CDR3 length: 14 residues. DNA of the CDR3: TGTGCTAGTGGTTTCGGACAGCCGAATCAGCCCCAGCATTTT. Encoded protein: CASGFGQPNQPQHF.

This clone was counted between two and nine times. J is TRBJ1-1 and V is TRBV19; a weak D match, TRBD1 (6 bases). The V and J ends lost 5 bases and 4 bases respectively, with 11 bases between them. The CDR3 loop spans 13 amino acids. CDR1 LNHDA and CDR2 SQIVND come from the germline V gene (reference sequence). The CDR3 bases are TGTGCCAGTAGTGCAGGACAGATCACTGAAGCTTTCTTT. Protein sequence: CASSAGQITEAFF.

The chain recombines TRBV6-8 with TRBJ1-1; maybe TRBD1 (6 bases). The germline CDR1 and CDR2 sequences are MNHGY and SAAAGT. This CDR3 is built from 13 residues. Deletions cut 7 bases from V and 8 bases from J, with 17 bases between. This CDR3 is CASNHLYRGEAFF. The CDR3 DNA sequence: TGTGCCAGCAATCATCTCTATAGGGGGGAAGCTTTCTTT.

The rearrangement links TRBV5-4 to TRBJ1-2; 8 bases match TRBD1. After removal of 4 bases from V and 8 bases from J, the junction contained 7 bases not matched to a gene. The CDR3 consists of 13 residues. Germline-derived CDR1 and CDR2 are SGHNT and YYREEE (reference sequence). The CDR3 DNA follows: TGTGCCAGCAGCCCCGGACAGGGATGGGGCTACACCTTC. It encodes CASSPGQGWGYTF.

Concerning this clone: Other nucleotide sequences from this sample produce the same CDR3. This chain uses TRBV10-3 with TRBJ1-5; 7 nucleotides match TRBD1. There are 13 residues in the CDR3. The J segment lost 1 base and the V segment lost 6 bases, leaving 0 bases of the junction unmatched. From germline, CDR1 is ENHRY and CDR2 SYGVKD. In DNA form, the CDR3 reads TGTGCCATCAGGGGACAGAGCAATCAGCCCCAGCATTTT. Translated: CAIRGQSNQPQHF.

The rearrangement links TRBV7-8 to TRBJ2-2; D possibly corresponds to TRBD1 (6 bases). The CDR3 consists of 13 residues. Trimming left V 8 bases short and J 3 bases short, with 10 bases between. The V gene's germline CDR1 is SGHVS and CDR2 FQNEAQ. CDR3 DNA: TGTGCCAGCTGGACAGTTTACACCGGGGAGCTGTTTTTT. It codes for CASWTVYTGELFF.

The chain couples TRBV5-6 to TRBJ1-1, with D maybe TRBD1 (5 bases). Trimming stripped 3 bases from V and 6 bases from J, with 15 bases between. Germline V gene data show CDR1 as SGHDT and CDR2 as YYEEEE. The CDR3 has 14 amino acids. CDR3 in DNA: TGTGCCAGCAGCTCACCAGTCCGGGGGGCTGAAGCTTTCTTT. Translated, it gives CASSSPVRGAEAFF. Together with reference TRBV5-6 and TRBJ1-1, the CDR3 gives the full variable domain: DAGVTQSPTHLIKTRGQQVTLRCSPKSGHDTVSWYQQALGQGPQFIFQYYEEEERQRGNFPDRFSGHQFPNYSSELNVNALLLGDSALYLCASSSPVRGAEAFFGQGTRLTVV.

V and J are TRBV7-3 and TRBJ2-2; D perhaps matches TRBD1 (5 bases). Germline loops: CDR1 SGHTA, CDR2 FQGTGA. The germline V and J ends were trimmed by 3 bases and 5 bases, with 19 bases remaining between them. The CDR3 is 17 amino acids. The chain's CDR3 is CASSLGILGVATGELFF. CDR3 coding DNA: TGTGCCAGCAGCTTGGGTATTCTAGGGGTGGCGACCGGGGAGCTGTTTTTT.